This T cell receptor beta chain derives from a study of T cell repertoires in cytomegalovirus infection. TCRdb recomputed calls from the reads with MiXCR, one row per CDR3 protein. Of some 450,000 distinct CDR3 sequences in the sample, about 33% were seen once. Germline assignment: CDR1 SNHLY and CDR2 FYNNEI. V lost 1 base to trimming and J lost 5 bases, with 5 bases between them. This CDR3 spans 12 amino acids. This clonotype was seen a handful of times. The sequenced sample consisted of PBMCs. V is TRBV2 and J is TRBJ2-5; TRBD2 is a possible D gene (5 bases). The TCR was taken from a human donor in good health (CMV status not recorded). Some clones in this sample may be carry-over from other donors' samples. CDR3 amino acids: CASSEGRETQYF. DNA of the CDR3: TGTGCCAGCAGTGAAGGGAGGGAGACCCAGTACTTC.